This TCR beta chain was identified in a study of human T cells and chemical hapten exposure. Study-level information: Minor volume differences among pooled libraries chiefly drove per-sample TCR yield variation.

Deletions cut 3 bases from V and 0 bases from J, with 12 bases between. CDR1 is ENHRY, CDR2 SYGVKD, per germline. The CDR3 totals 17 residues. Total RNA was extracted from unfractionated whole blood. Many counts were recorded for this clonotype. Its antigen remains unidentified. The library tagged each cDNA molecule with unique molecular identifiers. Study processing details: With a range of roughly 20,000 to 690,600, the median per sample was about 87,000 TCRs. TCRdb used MiXCR to reprocess the 5' RACE reads, holding one entry per CDR3 protein. TCRdb's processing, not the authors', yielded these V and J calls. This repertoire shows more than 75,000 distinct CDR3 sequences, about a sixth found once; its top ten account for under 7.5%. Overall study findings and caveats: TCRs above 1 in 1000 frequency stayed constant with DPC sensitization.

The chain couples TRBV10-3 to TRBJ2-6; D is unresolved. The TCR comes from a female donor in good health. For the CDR3, the DNA is TGTGCCATCAGTGACCCGAGAGGAGACTCTGGGGCCAACGTCCTGACTTTC. This translates into CAISDPRGDSGANVLTF.